A selection of T cell receptor beta chains follows, all from one sample in a study of shared clonotypes between healthy human individuals. TCRdb keeps only in-frame clones here, not all; method: immunoSEQ multiplex PCR. The table lists about 1 million clones, around 75% of them singletons. Input material: memory CD4+ T cells sorted from blood. The receptors here all came from a man between 18 and 29 years old in good health. Each CDR3 is given with its conserved first and last residue. The order of the fields is D gene, J gene, V gene, clone size, CDR3 DNA, CDR3 protein. A D gene is named only where the DNA matches it firmly. Only some rows state a clone size, as once, few, many or a class for expanded clones.

TRBD1 | TRBJ2-7 | TRBV27 | - | TGTGCCAGCCGGGACAGCGGCAAGAGGTACGAGCAGTACTTC | CASRDSGKRYEQYF
- | TRBJ2-3 | TRBV29-1 | - | TGCTCTATCTCGGGGATGGGCACAGATACGCAGTATTTT | CSISGMGTDTQYF
- | TRBJ2-5 | TRBV7-9 | once | TGTGCCAGCAGCTTATCTACGGGGCAAGAGACCCAGTACTTC | CASSLSTGQETQYF
- | TRBJ2-3 | TRBV28 | few | TGTGCCAGTTGGGGGGCGGACACAGATACGCAGTATTTT | CASWGADTDTQYF
TRBD1 | TRBJ2-3 | TRBV5-4 | once | TGTGCCAGCAGCGTCCAAAACAGGGGGTTAAGCACAGATACGCAGTATTTT | CASSVQNRGLSTDTQYF
TRBD1 | TRBJ1-4 | TRBV10-2 | - | TGCGCCAGCCGGGACAGGGGCTTAACTAATGAAAAACTGTTTTTT | CASRDRGLTNEKLFF
- | TRBJ1-1 | TRBV6-5 | - | TGTGCCAGCAGTTACTCTAATTTGGTCACTGAAGCTTTCTTT | CASSYSNLVTEAFF
TRBD1 | TRBJ2-7 | TRBV19 | - | TGTGCCACCTACTCCGGGACAGGGGGAAACGAGCAGTACTTC | CATYSGTGGNEQYF
TRBD2 | TRBJ2-7 | TRBV4-1 | few | TGCGCCAGCAGCCAACGACTAGCCGATCCCTACGAGCAGTACTTC | CASSQRLADPYEQYF
- | TRBJ1-6 | TRBV6-5 | - | TGTGCCAGCACACAGGGCCATCGAAATTCACCCCTCCACTTT | CASTQGHRNSPLHF
TRBD1 | TRBJ1-2 | TRBV16 | - | TGTGCCAGCAGCCAGGGTACAGGGGCCCATGGCTACACCTTC | CASSQGTGAHGYTF
- | TRBJ2-2 | TRBV5-1 | - | TGCGCCAGCTTCGCTAGCTGGAGGCCCGGGGAGCTGTTTTTT | CASFASWRPGELFF
TRBD1 | TRBJ1-2 | TRBV30 | - | TGTGCCTGGAGTGCGGGGACAGGGGACTATGGCTACACCTTC | CAWSAGTGDYGYTF
TRBD1 | TRBJ1-2 | TRBV5-1 | - | TGCGCCAGCAGCTACTCCGCTTTGGGACAGGGCGTAGGAGGCTACACCTTC | CASSYSALGQGVGGYTF
- | TRBJ1-1 | TRBV7-2 | once | TGTGCCAGCAGCCGACGGAGAGGGGATGGGAACACTGAAGCTTTCTTT | CASSRRRGDGNTEAFF
- | TRBJ1-5 | TRBV23-1 | - | TGCGCCAGCAGTCAGGGGGGGGCGAGGCAGCCCCAGCATTTT | CASSQGGARQPQHF
TRBD2 | TRBJ2-2 | TRBV6-4 | - | TGTGCCCGTCTAGCGGGAGCCCCCCTAAACACCGGGGAGCTGTTTTTT | CARLAGAPLNTGELFF
- | TRBJ2-1 | TRBV21-1 | - | TGTGAGACCCCACTAGCAGCCTACAAAGAGCAGTTCTTC | CETPLAAYKEQFF
TRBD1 | TRBJ1-4 | TRBV11-2 | - | TGTGCCAGCAGCTTCCTTTTGGGGACAGCCTATGAAAAACTGTTTTTT | CASSFLLGTAYEKLFF
TRBD1 | TRBJ2-6 | TRBV9 | - | TGTGCCAGCAGCGCAAAACAGGGGGCTCGCGGGGCCAACGTCCTGACTTTC | CASSAKQGARGANVLTF
TRBD1 | TRBJ1-1 | TRBV9 | few | TGTGCCAGCAGCGCGGTGACAGGGTCCACTGAAGCTTTCTTT | CASSAVTGSTEAFF
- | TRBJ1-2 | TRBV5-1 | - | TGCGCCAGCAGCCGCGACCCCGGTGGGAGCTATGGCTACACCTTC | CASSRDPGGSYGYTF
- | TRBJ1-6 | TRBV18 | few | TGTGCCAGCTCCCCCGGGACGGAGAATTCACCCCTCCACTTT | CASSPGTENSPLHF
- | TRBJ1-6 | TRBV13 | - | TGTGCCAGCAGCTCCCAAGGTTTGGGACGGCCTAATTCACCCCTCCACTTT | CASSSQGLGRPNSPLHF
- | TRBJ2-2 | TRBV19 | few | TGTGCCAGTAGTGGACTGGCGGGCACCGGGGAGCTGTTTTTT | CASSGLAGTGELFF
TRBD1 | TRBJ2-5 | TRBV5-1 | - | TGCGCCAGCAGCCCCGAGGGGGACAGGGGATATGACTTC | CASSPEGDRGYDF
TRBD2 | TRBJ2-7 | TRBV4-3 | once | TGCGCCAGCAGCCGAGGGACTAGTAGCTCCTACGAGCAGTACTTC | CASSRGTSSSYEQYF
- | TRBJ1-4 | TRBV7-9 | - | TGTGCCAGCAGCTTAGGGGGACTGTTAAATGAAAAACTGTTTTTT | CASSLGGLLNEKLFF
- | TRBJ1-6 | TRBV6-5 | - | TGTGCCAGCAGCACAGGATCGCCAAATTCACCCCTCCACTTT | CASSTGSPNSPLHF
TRBD2 | TRBJ2-3 | TRBV5-1 | - | TGCGCCAGCAGCTCGACTAGCGGATCAGATACGCAGTATTTT | CASSSTSGSDTQYF
- | TRBJ1-2 | TRBV27 | - | TGTGCCAGCAGTTTAACAGCGTCCTATGGCTACACCTTC | CASSLTASYGYTF
- | TRBJ1-3 | TRBV2 | - | TGTGCCAGCAGACCGTCGACCGGAAACACCATATATTTT | CASRPSTGNTIYF
- | TRBJ2-7 | TRBV10-3 | few | TGTGCCATCAGTGGAGGATTTACGAATGAGCAGTACTTC | CAISGGFTNEQYF
- | TRBJ1-1 | TRBV19 | - | TGTGCCAGTACTAAGGGCGGGGGCACTGAAGCTTTCTTT | CASTKGGGTEAFF
TRBD2 | TRBJ2-3 | TRBV6-4 | - | TGTGCCAGCAGTGAGGCCCCCCTGGGCGGGGGGCCCACAGATACGCAGTATTTT | CASSEAPLGGGPTDTQYF
TRBD1 | TRBJ2-7 | TRBV15 | - | TGTGCCACCAGCAGAGATCGACAGGGAAGCTACGAGCAGTACTTC | CATSRDRQGSYEQYF
- | TRBJ2-2 | TRBV6-6 | - | TGTGCCAGCACTAGAGGGCGGACCGGGGAGCTGTTTTTT | CASTRGRTGELFF
- | TRBJ1-1 | TRBV10-3 | - | TGTGCCATCAGTGAGGGATGGACTGGGGGCACTGAAGCTTTCTTT | CAISEGWTGGTEAFF
- | TRBJ1-3 | TRBV19 | - | TGTGCCAGTAGTCCCACCTTTGGGGGGGCCTCTGGAAACACCATATATTTT | CASSPTFGGASGNTIYF
TRBD1 | TRBJ2-1 | TRBV5-3 | - | TGTGCCAGAAGCTTGGGGGGACAGGCCCGTGCCTCCTACAATGAGCAGTTCTTC | CARSLGGQARASYNEQFF
- | TRBJ2-3 | TRBV18 | - | TGTGCCAGCTCACCATCCCAGGGCGCAGATACGCAGTATTTT | CASSPSQGADTQYF
- | TRBJ2-6 | TRBV5-4 | - | TGTGCCAGCAGCATACTACGGACCGACTCTGGGGCCAACGTCCTGACTTTC | CASSILRTDSGANVLTF
- | TRBJ2-5 | TRBV18 | once | TGTGCCAGCTCACCGGGCAGCAGCCCAGAGACCCAGTACTTC | CASSPGSSPETQYF
- | TRBJ1-6 | TRBV2 | - | TGTGCCAGCAGTGAACACGTTTTCGATAATTCACCCCTCCACTTT | CASSEHVFDNSPLHF
- | TRBJ2-3 | TRBV2 | - | TGTGCCAGCAAAAAGGGGAGTGGCACAGATACGCAGTATTTT | CASKKGSGTDTQYF